This TCR beta chain emerged from a study of early T cells in non-severe SARS-CoV-2 infection. TCRdb independently ran MiXCR on the 5' RACE reads; one entry per CDR3 protein. The sample shows some 26,000 distinct CDR3 sequences, roughly 4.4% of them seen only once. Broader study findings: VDJdb-based matching was biased toward anti-spike CD8 responses and missed private and CD4 specificities.

The CDR3 has 16 residues. Germline CDR1 reads LGHNA; CDR2 reads YNFKEQ. Remarks on this clonotype: Antigen specificity is unknown. A much larger clone lies one base from this, so it may be a read error.

The sequenced sample consisted of whole blood. The chain recombines TRBV4-2 with TRBJ2-3, with 7 bases that match TRBD1. This receptor was obtained from an adult who was a healthcare worker with PCR-confirmed SARS-CoV-2 infection or an uninfected control (not recorded which). Here the CDR3 DNA reads TGTGTCAGCAGCCGTAATCAACAGGGGAGCACAGATACGCAGTATTTT. This translates into CVSSRNQQGSTDTQYF.